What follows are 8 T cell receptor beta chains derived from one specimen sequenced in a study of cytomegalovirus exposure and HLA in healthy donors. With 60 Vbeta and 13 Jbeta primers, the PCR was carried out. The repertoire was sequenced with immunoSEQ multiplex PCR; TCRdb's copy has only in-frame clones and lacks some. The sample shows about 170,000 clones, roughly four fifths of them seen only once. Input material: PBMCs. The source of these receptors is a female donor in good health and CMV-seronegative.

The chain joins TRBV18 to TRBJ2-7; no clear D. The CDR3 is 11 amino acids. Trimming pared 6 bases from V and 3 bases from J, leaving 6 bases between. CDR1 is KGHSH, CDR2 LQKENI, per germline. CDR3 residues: CASSTNYEQYF. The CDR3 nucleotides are TGTGCCAGCTCCACAAACTACGAGCAGTACTTC.

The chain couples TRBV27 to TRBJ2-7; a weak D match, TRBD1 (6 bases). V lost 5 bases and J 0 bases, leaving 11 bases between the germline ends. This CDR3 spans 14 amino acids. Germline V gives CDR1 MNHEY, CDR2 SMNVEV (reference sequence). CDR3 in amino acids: CASSPGQPSYEQYF. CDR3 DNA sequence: TGTGCCAGCAGTCCTGGACAGCCCTCCTACGAGCAGTACTTC.

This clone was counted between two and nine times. CDR3 residues: CASSKGQDRTEAFF. CDR3 DNA sequence: TGTGCCAGCAGCAAAGGACAGGACCGAACTGAAGCTTTCTTT. The chain carries TRBV21-1 and TRBJ1-1; whether TRBD1, the table's D call, matches the DNA was not checked. TRBV21-1 is noted as a pseudogene. The CDR3 length is 14 residues.

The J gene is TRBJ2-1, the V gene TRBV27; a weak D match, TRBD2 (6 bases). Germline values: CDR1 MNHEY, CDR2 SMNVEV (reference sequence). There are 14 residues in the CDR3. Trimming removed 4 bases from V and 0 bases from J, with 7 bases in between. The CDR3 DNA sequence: TGTGCCAGCAGTTACGGGAGCTCCTACAATGAGCAGTTCTTC. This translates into CASSYGSSYNEQFF.

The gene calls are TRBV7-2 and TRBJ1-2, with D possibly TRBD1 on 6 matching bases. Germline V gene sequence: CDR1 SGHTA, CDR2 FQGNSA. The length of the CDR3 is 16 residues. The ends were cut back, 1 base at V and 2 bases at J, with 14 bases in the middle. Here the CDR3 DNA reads TGTGCCAGCAGCTTAGGAGGGGGAGGGCCGAACTATGGCTACACCTTC. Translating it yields CASSLGGGGPNYGYTF. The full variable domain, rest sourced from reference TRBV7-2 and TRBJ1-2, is GAGVSQSPSNKVTEKGKDVELRCDPISGHTALYWYRQSLGQGLEFLIYFQGNSAPDKSGLPSDRFSAERTGGSVSTLTIQRTQQEDSAVYLCASSLGGGGPNYGYTFGSGTRLTVV.

The CDR3: CASSPGQGGAFF. CDR3 nucleotides: TGTGCCAGCAGCCCGGGACAGGGTGGAGCTTTCTTT. The V gene is TRBV7-3, the J gene TRBJ1-1; the match to TRBD1 covers 9 bases. The ends lost 5 bases at V and 10 bases at J; junction bases unmatched: 5. CDR1 and CDR2 (germline): SGHTA, FQGTGA. This CDR3 spans 12 amino acids.

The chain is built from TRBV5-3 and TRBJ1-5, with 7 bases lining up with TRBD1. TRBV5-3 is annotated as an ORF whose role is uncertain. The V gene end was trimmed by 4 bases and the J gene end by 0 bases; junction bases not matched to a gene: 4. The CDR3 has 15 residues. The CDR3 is CARSVDRASNQPQHF. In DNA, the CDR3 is TGTGCCAGAAGCGTCGACAGGGCTAGCAATCAGCCCCAGCATTTT.

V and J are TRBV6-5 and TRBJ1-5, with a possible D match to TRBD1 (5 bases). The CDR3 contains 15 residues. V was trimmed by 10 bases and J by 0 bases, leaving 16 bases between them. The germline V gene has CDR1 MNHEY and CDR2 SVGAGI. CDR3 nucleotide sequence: TGTGCCACCAGACCGGGGACTAATAGCAATCAGCCCCAGCATTTT. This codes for CATRPGTNSNQPQHF.